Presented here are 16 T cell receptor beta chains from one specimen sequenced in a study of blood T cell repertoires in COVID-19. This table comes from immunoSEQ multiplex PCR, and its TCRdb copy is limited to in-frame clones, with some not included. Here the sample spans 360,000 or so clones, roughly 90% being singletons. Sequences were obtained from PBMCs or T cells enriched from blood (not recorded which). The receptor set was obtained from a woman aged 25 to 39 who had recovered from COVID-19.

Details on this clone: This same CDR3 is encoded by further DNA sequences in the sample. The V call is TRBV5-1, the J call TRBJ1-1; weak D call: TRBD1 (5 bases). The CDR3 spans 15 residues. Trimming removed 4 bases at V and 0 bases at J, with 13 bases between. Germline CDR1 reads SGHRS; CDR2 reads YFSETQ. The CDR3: CASSPREGMNTEAFF. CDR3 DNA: TGCGCCAGCAGCCCGAGGGAGGGGATGAACACTGAAGCTTTCTTT. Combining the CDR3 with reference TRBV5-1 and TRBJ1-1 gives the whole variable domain KAGVTQTPRYLIKTRGQQVTLSCSPISGHRSVSWYQQTPGQGLQFLFEYFSETQRNKGNFPGRFSGRQFSNSRSEMNVSTLELGDSALYLCASSPREGMNTEAFFGQGTRLTVV.

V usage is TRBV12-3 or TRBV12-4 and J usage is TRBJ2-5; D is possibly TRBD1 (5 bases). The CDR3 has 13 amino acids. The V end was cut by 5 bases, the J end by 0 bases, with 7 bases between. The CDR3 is CASSRQYQETQYF. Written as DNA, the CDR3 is TGTGCCAGCAGTCGACAGTACCAAGAGACCCAGTACTTC.

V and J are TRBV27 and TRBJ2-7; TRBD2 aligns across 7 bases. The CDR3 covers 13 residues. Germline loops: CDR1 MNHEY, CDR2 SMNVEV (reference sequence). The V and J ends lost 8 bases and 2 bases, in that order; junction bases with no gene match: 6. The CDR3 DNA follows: TGTGCCAGCTCGGGAGGAGACCCCTACGAGCAGTACTTC. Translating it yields CASSGGDPYEQYF.

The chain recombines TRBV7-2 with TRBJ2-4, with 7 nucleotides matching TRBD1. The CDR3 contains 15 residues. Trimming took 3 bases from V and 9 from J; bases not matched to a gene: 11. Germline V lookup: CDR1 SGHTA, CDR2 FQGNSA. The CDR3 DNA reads TGTGCCAGCAGCTTTACTACAGGGGTCGGCACCATTCAGTACTTC. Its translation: CASSFTTGVGTIQYF.

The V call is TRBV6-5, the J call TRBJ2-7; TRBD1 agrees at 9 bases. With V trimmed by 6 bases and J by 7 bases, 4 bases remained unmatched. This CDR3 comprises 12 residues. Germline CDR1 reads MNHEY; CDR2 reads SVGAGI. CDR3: CASSRGQGEQYF. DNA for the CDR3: TGTGCCAGCAGCCGTGGACAGGGGGAGCAGTACTTC.

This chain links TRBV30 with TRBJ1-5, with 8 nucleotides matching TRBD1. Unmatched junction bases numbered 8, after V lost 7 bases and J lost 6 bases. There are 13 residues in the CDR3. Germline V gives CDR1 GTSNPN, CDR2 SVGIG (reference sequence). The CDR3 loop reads CASGTGGAQPQHF. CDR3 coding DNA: TGTGCCTCTGGGACAGGTGGGGCTCAGCCCCAGCATTTT.

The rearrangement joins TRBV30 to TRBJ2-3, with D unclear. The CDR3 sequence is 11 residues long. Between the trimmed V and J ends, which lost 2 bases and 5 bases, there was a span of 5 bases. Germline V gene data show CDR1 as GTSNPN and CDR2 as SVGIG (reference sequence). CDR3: CAWSYLDTQYF. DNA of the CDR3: TGTGCCTGGAGTTACTTAGATACGCAGTATTTT.

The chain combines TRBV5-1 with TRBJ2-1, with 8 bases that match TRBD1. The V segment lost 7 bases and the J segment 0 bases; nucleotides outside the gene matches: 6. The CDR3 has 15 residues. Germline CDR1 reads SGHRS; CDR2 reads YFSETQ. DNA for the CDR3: TGCGCCAGCGGACCACAGGGGGTCTCCTACAATGAGCAGTTCTTC. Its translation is CASGPQGVSYNEQFF.

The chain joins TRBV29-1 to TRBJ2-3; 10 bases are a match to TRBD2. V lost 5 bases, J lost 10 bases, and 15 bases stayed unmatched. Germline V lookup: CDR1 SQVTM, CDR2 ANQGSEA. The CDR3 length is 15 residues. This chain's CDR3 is CSVSRTSGRVQPQYF. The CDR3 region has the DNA TGCAGCGTTTCCCGGACTAGCGGAAGGGTTCAGCCGCAGTATTTT.

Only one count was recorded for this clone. The CDR3 protein is CASSAGADRDQAFF. The CDR3 DNA sequence: TGTGCCAGCAGCGCAGGAGCCGACAGGGACCAGGCTTTCTTT. The chain employs TRBV9 and TRBJ1-1; 7 bases are shared with TRBD1. The V gene end was trimmed by 3 bases and the J gene end by 11 bases; junction bases not matched to a gene: 13. The CDR3 runs to 14 residues. Germline V gives CDR1 SGDLS, CDR2 YYNGEE.

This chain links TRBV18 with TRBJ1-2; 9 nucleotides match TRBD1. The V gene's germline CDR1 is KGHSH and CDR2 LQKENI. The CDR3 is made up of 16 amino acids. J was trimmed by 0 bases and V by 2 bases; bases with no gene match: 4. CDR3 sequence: CASSPGQGYTNYGYTF. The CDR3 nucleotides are TGTGCCAGCTCACCAGGACAGGGGTATACTAACTATGGCTACACCTTC.

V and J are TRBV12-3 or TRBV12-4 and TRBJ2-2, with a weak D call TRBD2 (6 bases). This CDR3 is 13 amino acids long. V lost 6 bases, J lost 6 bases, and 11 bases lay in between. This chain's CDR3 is CASRVREAGELFF. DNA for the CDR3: TGTGCCAGCAGGGTGCGGGAAGCCGGGGAGCTGTTTTTT.

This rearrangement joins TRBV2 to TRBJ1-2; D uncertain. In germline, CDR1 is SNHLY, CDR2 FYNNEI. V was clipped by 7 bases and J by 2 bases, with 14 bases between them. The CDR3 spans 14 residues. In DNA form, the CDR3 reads TGTGCCAGCAATACCCCGCAGGAAAACTATGGCTACACCTTC. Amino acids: CASNTPQENYGYTF.

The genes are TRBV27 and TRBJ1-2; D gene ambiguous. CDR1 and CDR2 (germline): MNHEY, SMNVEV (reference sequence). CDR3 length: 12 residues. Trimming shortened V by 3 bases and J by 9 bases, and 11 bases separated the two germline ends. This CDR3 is CASSFGSGSYTF. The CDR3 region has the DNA TGTGCCAGCAGTTTTGGATCCGGGAGCTACACCTTC.

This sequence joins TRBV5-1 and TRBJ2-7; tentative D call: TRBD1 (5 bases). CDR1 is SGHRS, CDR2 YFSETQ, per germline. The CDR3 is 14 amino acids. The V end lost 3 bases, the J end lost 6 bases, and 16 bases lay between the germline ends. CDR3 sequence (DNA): TGCGCCAGCAGCTCCCAGGGTCGTCTGACCGAGCAGTACTTC. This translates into CASSSQGRLTEQYF.

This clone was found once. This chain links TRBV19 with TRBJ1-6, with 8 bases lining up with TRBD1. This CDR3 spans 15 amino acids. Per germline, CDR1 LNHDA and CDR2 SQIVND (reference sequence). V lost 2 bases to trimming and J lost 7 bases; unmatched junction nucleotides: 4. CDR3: CASSIPGQENSPLHF. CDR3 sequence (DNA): TGTGCCAGTAGTATACCGGGACAGGAGAATTCACCCCTCCACTTT. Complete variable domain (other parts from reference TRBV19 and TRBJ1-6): DGGITQSPKYLFRKEGQNVTLSCEQNLNHDAMYWYRQDPGQGLRLIYYSQIVNDFQKGDIAEGYSVSREKKESFPLTVTSAQKNPTAFYLCASSIPGQENSPLHFGNGTRLTVT.